This T cell receptor beta chain originates from a study of cytomegalovirus exposure and HLA in healthy donors. CDR3 length: 15 residues. V was trimmed by 0 bases and J by 1 base, leaving 8 bases between them. Germline V CDR1 and CDR2: LGHNA, YNFKEQ. Study results and caveats: The majority of TCR sequences were rare, yet some public TCRs appeared in many donors.

In regard to this clone: No antigen is known for it.

This PCR relied on a set of 60 Vbeta primers and 13 Jbeta primers. TCRdb's table, derived via immunoSEQ multiplex PCR, lists solely in-frame clones and lacks some. The table has 120,000 to 150,000 clones, around 85% seen once. The sample comprised PBMCs. The V call is TRBV4-2, the J call TRBJ2-3; D remains unclear. This clonotype was obtained from a man aged 35 to 55 in good health and CMV-seropositive. Here the CDR3 DNA reads TGTGCCAGCAGCCAAGATTGGCCAGGCACAGATACGCAGTATTTT. It translates to CASSQDWPGTDTQYF.